This TCR beta chain was found in a study of glioma-infiltrating T cells (TCRdb year 2016). In the study overall: Glioma tissue, non-neoplastic brain tissue and matched peripheral blood mononuclear cells were used as sources from which TCR alpha- and beta-chain repertoires were sequenced. To measure divergence between tissue and blood T-cell populations, each tissue-infiltrating repertoire was compared with the peripheral blood repertoire of the same patient. The paired cohort was made up of three low-grade glioma patients, eight or nine primary glioblastoma patients and three non-glioma patients who contributed non-neoplastic brain tissue.

The CDR3 has 14 amino acids, counting the end cysteine and phenylalanine. Only CDR3 DNA is held: 42 bases, read in frame from base 1. CDR1 and CDR2 are drawn from the germline V gene: MNHNS, SASEGT. V is shortened by 5 bases, J by 3 bases, and the region joining them spans 11 bases. This clonotype was seen at least ten times. Its antigen remains undetermined. Per-base quality was not reported, and no clone a single base away is much larger than it. The iRepertoire nested amplicon-rescue multiplex PCR (arm-PCR) platform was used to amplify TCR alpha and beta CDR3 regions from RNA. One-step reverse transcription and amplification used about 90-450 ng of tissue mRNA or PBMC total RNA as input. Following bead purification, Illumina adapters were added by a secondary multiplex PCR, and libraries between 200 and 400 bp were gel-purified. Internal 6-nucleotide barcodes were carried by the libraries and were used for demultiplexing. Libraries were sequenced on an Illumina MiSeq with 2x220 or 2x250 nucleotide paired-end reads. As for the authors' bioinformatics: Paired reads were merged with FLASH 1.2.11 and aligned to the GRCh37 human genome with BWA-MEM before extracting TRA and TRB reads. An IMGT-derived reference of cassette sequences and CDR3 motifs, with pseudogenes included, was used for V and J assignment. Three-frame translation of reads was performed, and productive CDR3s were defined as those with a C...FGXG motif and no stop codons. A clonotype was defined as a unique combination of a V-J cassette pair and a CDR3 amino acid sequence. Reads were filtered by Hamming distance, with the threshold set by the sequence error rate of each sample in mapped regions. TCRdb's own reprocessing of the public reads used fastp at Q25 and MiXCR and kept productive beta chains. Each entry is one CDR3 protein sequence, shown with its most common DNA and genes. None of the V and J calls come from the authors' own analysis; TCRdb made them. For this sample the table gives about 110,000 distinct CDR3 sequences, of which around 25% were detected only once. Roughly 37% of the sample is held by the ten biggest clonotypes.

Study-wide findings and limitations: In non-neoplastic patients, VJ-independent divergence between tissue and blood fell below expectation, whereas in all gliomas, and especially in low-grade gliomas, the divergence rose above expectation. Only a very small number of CDR3 sequences turned up in both tissue and blood, a result put down to high CDR3 diversity combined with limited sampling. The group comparisons were based on small numbers of patients: three non-neoplastic, three low-grade glioma and seven or eight glioblastoma patients.

The rearrangement joined TRBV6-1 to TRBJ2-1, and possibly TRBD1, on 6 matching bases. Sample: glioma tissue, nonneoplastic brain tissue, or PBMCs (not recorded which). The clonotype comes from a human donor with low-grade glioma or glioblastoma, undergoing nonglioma brain surgery, or in good health (not recorded which). The DNA is as follows: TGTGCCAGCAGTCTCGGGACACTCTACAATGAGCAGTTCTTC. Translated, this gives CASSLGTLYNEQFF.